This TCR beta chain was sequenced in a study of control samples from healthy donors and cancer patients (dated by TCRdb to about 2020). V trim: 2 bases; J trim: 11 bases; unmatched bases: 14. CDR1 and CDR2 (MNHNY, SVGAGI) derive from the germline V gene (reference sequence). Including the terminal cysteine and phenylalanine, the CDR3 comprises 15 residues. Only the CDR3 portion is preserved as DNA: 45 bases, with reading frame beginning at the first base. This clone was seen only once. Which antigen it targets is not known. Base qualities are not recorded, but no much larger clone differs from it by a single base. The sample holds other DNA sequences that translate to the same CDR3. The library was obtained by the immunoSEQ multiplex PCR assay. TCRdb retrieved this table from immuneACCESS and kept in-frame rearrangements only. Not all clones are present; in checked studies, unresolved V genes account for under half, and no reason is known for the remainder. The sample profile shows over 20,000 clones; approximately 85% of them were found once. The ten top clones hold 23% of the sample.

The sequenced sample was PBMCs. The sequence was obtained from a man between 60 and 75 years old with colorectal cancer. The chain couples TRBV6-6 to TRBJ1-1, and TRBD1 matches 7 of the central bases. The CDR3 reads CASSYGPGGRQGAFF. Read as DNA, the sequence is TGTGCCAGCAGTTACGGGCCAGGGGGTCGTCAGGGGGCTTTCTTT.